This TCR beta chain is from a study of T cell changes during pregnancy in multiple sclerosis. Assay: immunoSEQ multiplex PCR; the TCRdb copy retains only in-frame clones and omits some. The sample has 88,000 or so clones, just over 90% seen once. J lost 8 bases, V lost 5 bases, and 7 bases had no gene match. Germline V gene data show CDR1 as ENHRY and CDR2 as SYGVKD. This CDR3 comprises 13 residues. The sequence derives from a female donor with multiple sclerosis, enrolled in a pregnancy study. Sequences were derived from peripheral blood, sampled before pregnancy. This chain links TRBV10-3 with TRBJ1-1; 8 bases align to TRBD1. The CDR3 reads CAISPGQVQEAFF. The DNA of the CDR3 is TGTGCCATCAGTCCGGGACAGGTCCAAGAAGCTTTCTTT.